This paragraph covers one T cell receptor beta chain sequence. This record comes from a study of T cell changes during pregnancy in multiple sclerosis. Profiled with immunoSEQ multiplex PCR; TCRdb holds only in-frame clones, not every one. This table holds about 39,000 clones, 90% found once. The CDR3 consists of 14 residues. Looked up from germline, CDR1 is ENHRY and CDR2 is SYGVKD. V shed 6 bases and J shed 4 bases, with 14 bases lying between them. This specimen consisted of CD4+ T cells from peripheral blood mononuclear cells, obtained in the first trimester of pregnancy. The receptor was isolated from a female donor in good health, enrolled as a control in a pregnancy study. V gene TRBV10-3 combines with J gene TRBJ2-3, with D possibly being TRBD1 (6 bases). CDR3 coding DNA: TGTGCCATCAGCAAACAGGGTTTTGCAGATACGCAGTATTTT. It specifies CAISKQGFADTQYF.